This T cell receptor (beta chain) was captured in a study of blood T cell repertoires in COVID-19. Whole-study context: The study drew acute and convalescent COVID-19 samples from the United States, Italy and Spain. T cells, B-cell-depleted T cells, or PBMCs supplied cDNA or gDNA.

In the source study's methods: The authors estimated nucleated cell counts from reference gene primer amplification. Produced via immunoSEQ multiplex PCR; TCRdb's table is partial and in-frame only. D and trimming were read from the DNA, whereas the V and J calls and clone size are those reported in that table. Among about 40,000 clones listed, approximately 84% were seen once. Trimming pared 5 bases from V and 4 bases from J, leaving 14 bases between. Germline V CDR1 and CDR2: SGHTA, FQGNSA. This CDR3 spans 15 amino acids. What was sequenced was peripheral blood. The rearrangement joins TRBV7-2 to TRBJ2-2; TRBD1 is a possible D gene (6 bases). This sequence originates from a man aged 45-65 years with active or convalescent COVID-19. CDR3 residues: CASSLRQGSTGELFF. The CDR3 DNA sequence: TGTGCCAGCAGCCTCCGGCAGGGGAGCACCGGGGAGCTGTTTTTT. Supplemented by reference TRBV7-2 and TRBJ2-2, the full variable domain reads GAGVSQSPSNKVTEKGKDVELRCDPISGHTALYWYRQSLGQGLEFLIYFQGNSAPDKSGLPSDRFSAERTGGSVSTLTIQRTQQEDSAVYLCASSLRQGSTGELFFGEGSRLTVL.